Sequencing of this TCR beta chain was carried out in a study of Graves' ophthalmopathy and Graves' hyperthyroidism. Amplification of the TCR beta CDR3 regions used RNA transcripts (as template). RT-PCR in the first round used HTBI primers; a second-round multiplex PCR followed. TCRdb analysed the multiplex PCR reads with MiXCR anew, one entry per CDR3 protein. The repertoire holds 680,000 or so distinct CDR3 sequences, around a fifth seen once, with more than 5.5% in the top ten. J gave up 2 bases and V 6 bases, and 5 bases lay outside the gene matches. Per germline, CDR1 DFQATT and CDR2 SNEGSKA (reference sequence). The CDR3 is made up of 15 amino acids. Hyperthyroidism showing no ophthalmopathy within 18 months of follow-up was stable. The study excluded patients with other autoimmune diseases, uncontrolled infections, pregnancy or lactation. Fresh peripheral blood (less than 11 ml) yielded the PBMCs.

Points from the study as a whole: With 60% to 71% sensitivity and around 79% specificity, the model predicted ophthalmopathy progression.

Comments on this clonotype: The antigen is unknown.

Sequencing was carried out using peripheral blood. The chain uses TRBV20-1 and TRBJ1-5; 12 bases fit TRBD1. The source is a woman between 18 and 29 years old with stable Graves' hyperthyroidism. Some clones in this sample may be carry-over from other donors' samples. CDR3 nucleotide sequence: TGCAGTGCGACCGGGACAGGGGGCGGCAATCAGCCCCAGCATTTT. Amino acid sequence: CSATGTGGGNQPQHF.